This T cell receptor (beta chain) is drawn from a study of cytomegalovirus exposure and HLA in healthy donors. Study details: Genetic ancestry analysis placed over 75% of the roughly 400 donors that were genotyped in the Caucasian-associated cluster.

Use of 60 Vbeta and 13 Jbeta primers characterized the PCR. TCRdb's table, derived via immunoSEQ multiplex PCR, lists solely in-frame clones and lacks some. The sample includes around 130,000 clones, roughly four fifths of them seen just once. Germline values: CDR1 LNHDA, CDR2 SQIVND (reference sequence). Trimming pared 6 bases from V and 5 bases from J, leaving 17 bases between. This CDR3 has 15 residues. As to this clone: Antigen: not known.

Study conclusions and caveats: The study reported that TCR beta sequences accurately predicted HLA-A and HLA-B alleles in most subjects. The majority of TCR sequences were rare, yet some public TCRs appeared in many donors. An apparent linkage of common viral pathogens to several of the most significant clusters emerged in a later analysis.

The chain is built from TRBV19 and TRBJ1-5; D is perhaps TRBD1 (6 bases). The sequence came from a woman in her forties or fifties in good health and CMV-seropositive. The sequenced sample consisted of PBMCs. The CDR3 coding sequence is TGTGCCAGTAGGGTGCAAGGGGGGGCCGATCAGCCCCAGCATTTT. This translates into CASRVQGGADQPQHF. The whole variable domain, remainder taken from reference TRBV19 and TRBJ1-5, is DGGITQSPKYLFRKEGQNVTLSCEQNLNHDAMYWYRQDPGQGLRLIYYSQIVNDFQKGDIAEGYSVSREKKESFPLTVTSAQKNPTAFYLCASRVQGGADQPQHFGDGTRLSIL.